This entry concerns a single T cell receptor beta chain. The antigen it recognizes is unknown. Per-nucleotide qualities are absent, and no much larger clonotype sits a single base away. The sample originates from a study of OX40 agonist ivuxolimab in advanced cancers. Background on the whole study: Ivuxolimab, which targeted the costimulatory receptor OX40 (CD134), was an agonistic, fully human IgG2 monoclonal antibody. Intravenous ivuxolimab was administered to patients every 2 weeks at six dose levels: 0.01, 0.1, 0.3, 1.5, 3 and 10 mg/kg. Among the 50 to 55 dose-escalation patients, about 20 had hepatocellular carcinoma, roughly 15 melanoma, 9 renal cell carcinoma and 9 head and neck cancer. The dose-escalation cohort was roughly 83% male with a mean age of approximately 60 years, ranging from roughly 20 to 80. Prior anti-PD-1, anti-PD-L1 or anti-CTLA-4 therapy was permitted, and about two fifths of dose-escalation patients had received checkpoint inhibitors. Partial responses occurred in three dose-escalation patients: two with cutaneous melanoma and one with hepatocellular carcinoma. The purpose of peripheral TCRbeta sequencing was to test whether ivuxolimab changed TCR sequence diversity and led to clonal T-cell expansion. The monotherapy dose-escalation portion (N ≈ 56 patients) of the phase I ivuxolimab trial is reported in the paper.

Patients with a history of autoimmune disease or receiving systemic immunosuppression were excluded from the trial. Peripheral blood for TCR sequencing was drawn from every dose cohort at baseline, at cycle 4 day 1 and at cycle 7 day 1. Samples came from an open-label, multicenter, first-in-human phase I dose-escalation trial of ivuxolimab. Adults with locally advanced or metastatic melanoma, renal cell, hepatocellular, or head and neck squamous cell carcinoma were enrolled in the trial. Before TCR sequencing, CD4+ and CD8+ T cells were separately sorted from peripheral blood. Reading from cysteine to phenylalanine, the CDR3 counts 15 amino acids. Only CDR3 DNA remains: 45 bases, in frame from the first base. Sequences KGHSH (CDR1) and LQKENI (CDR2) are obtained from the germline V gene. The germline V and J ends show losses of 1 base and 3 bases respectively, and no gene match explains 3 bases of the junction.

For sequencing of the TCRbeta CDR3 region, genomic DNA was extracted from the sorted cells. The immunoSEQ Assay was used to sequence the TCRbeta CDR3 regions. The clones in this table, taken by TCRdb from immuneACCESS, are in-frame only. Not every clone is retained; where verified, under half of the shortfall comes from an unresolved V gene, and the cause of the rest is unknown. This sample lists more than 45,000 clones; just over 90% were detected once. The leading ten clones occupy around a fifth of the sample. Overall study results and their limits: On average, CD8+ T cells showed more expanded clones than CD4+ T cells after ivuxolimab. In the 0.1-3.0 mg/kg groups, partial responders were among the patients with the lowest normalized peripheral clonal expansion, particularly in CD8+ T cells. The antigen specificity of the peripheral T cells that underwent clonal expansion was not determined. At doses of 0.1 to 3.0 mg/kg, clonal expansion of both CD4+ and CD8+ T cells in blood was seen between baseline and week 6. Low levels of normalized T-cell clonal expansion were also shown by some nonresponding patients.

The V gene is TRBV18 and the J gene is TRBJ2-7, and TRBD1 aligns with 10 junction nucleotides. This sequence was found in an adult with an advanced solid tumor such as melanoma, head and neck, liver or kidney cancer. Source: CD4+ or CD8+ T cells sorted from blood, taken in a trial of the OX40 agonist ivuxolimab. CDR3 loop: CASSPQDRGGYEQYF. The DNA sequence is given as TGTGCCAGCTCACCACAGGACAGGGGGGGCTACGAGCAGTACTTC.